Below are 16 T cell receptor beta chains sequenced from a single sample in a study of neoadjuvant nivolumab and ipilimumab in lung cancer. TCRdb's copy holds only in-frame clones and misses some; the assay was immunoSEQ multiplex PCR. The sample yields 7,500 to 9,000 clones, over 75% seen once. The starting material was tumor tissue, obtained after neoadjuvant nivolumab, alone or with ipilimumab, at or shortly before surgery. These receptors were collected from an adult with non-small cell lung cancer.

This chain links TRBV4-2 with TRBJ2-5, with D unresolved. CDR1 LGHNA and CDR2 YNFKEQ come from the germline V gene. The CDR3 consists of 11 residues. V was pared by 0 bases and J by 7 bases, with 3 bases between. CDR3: CASSQERTQYF. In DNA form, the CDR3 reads TGTGCCAGCAGCCAAGAGAGGACCCAGTACTTC.

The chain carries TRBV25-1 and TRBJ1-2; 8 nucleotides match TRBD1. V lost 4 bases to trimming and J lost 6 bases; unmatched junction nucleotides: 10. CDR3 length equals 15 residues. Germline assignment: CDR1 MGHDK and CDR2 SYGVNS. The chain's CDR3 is CASSATRGQVDGYTF. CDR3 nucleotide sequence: TGTGCCAGCAGTGCTACCAGGGGGCAAGTAGATGGCTACACCTTC.

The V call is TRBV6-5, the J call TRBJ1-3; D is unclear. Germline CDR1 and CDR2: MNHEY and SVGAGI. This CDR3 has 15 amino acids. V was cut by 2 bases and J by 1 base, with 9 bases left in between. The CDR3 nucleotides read TGTGCCAGCAGTTACAGCAGGTCTTCTGGAAACACCATATATTTT. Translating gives CASSYSRSSGNTIYF.

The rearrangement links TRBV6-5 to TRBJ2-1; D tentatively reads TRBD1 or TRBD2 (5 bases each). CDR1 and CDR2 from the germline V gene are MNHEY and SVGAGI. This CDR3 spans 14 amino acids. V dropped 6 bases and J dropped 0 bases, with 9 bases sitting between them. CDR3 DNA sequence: TGTGCCAGCAGAGCAGGGAGCTCCTACAATGAGCAGTTCTTC. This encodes CASRAGSSYNEQFF.

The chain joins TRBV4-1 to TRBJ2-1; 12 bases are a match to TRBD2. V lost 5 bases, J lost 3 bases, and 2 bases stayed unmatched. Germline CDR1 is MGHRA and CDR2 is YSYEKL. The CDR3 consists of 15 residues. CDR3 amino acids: CASSSTSGGYNEQFF. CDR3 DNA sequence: TGCGCCAGCAGCTCGACTAGCGGGGGCTACAATGAGCAGTTCTTC.

CDR3 coding DNA: TGTGCCAGCAGCGTAGACGGGAGGAACACCGGGGAGCTGTTTTTT. Translated, it gives CASSVDGRNTGELFF. The chain employs TRBV9 and TRBJ2-2, with D perhaps TRBD2 (6 bases). The germline V gene encodes CDR1 SGDLS and CDR2 YYNGEE. CDR3 length: 15 amino acids. Between the trimmed V and J ends, which lost 0 bases and 1 base, there was a span of 7 bases.

The CDR3: CASSPRTRQETQYF. DNA for the CDR3: TGTGCCAGCTCACCGCGGACACGTCAAGAGACCCAGTACTTC. V usage is TRBV18 and J usage is TRBJ2-5, with D perhaps TRBD1 (5 bases). Trimming removed 3 bases from V and 2 bases from J, with 10 bases in between. CDR3 size: 14 residues. Looked up from germline, CDR1 is KGHSH and CDR2 is LQKENI.

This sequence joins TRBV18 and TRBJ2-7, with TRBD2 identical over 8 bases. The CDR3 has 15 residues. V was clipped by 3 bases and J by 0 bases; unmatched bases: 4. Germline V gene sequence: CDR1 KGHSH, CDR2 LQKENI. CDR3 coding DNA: TGTGCCAGCTCACCCCCGAGCGGGAGCTCCTACGAGCAGTACTTC. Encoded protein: CASSPPSGSSYEQYF.

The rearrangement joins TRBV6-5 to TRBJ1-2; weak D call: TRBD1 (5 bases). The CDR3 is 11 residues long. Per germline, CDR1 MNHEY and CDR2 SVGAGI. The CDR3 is CATTDYYGYTF. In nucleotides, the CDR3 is TGTGCTACGACAGACTACTATGGCTACACCTTC.

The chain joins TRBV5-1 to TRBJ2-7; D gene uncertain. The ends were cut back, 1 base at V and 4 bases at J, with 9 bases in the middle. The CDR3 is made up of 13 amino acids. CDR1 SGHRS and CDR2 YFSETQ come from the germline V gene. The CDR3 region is CASSLSVGYEQYF. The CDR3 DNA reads TGCGCCAGCAGCTTGTCGGTGGGATACGAGCAGTACTTC.

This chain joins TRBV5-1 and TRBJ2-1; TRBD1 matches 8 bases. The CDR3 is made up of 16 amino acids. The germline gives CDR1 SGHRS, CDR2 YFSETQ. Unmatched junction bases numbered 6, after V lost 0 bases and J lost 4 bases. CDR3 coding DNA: TGCGCCAGCAGCTTGGCCGCAGGGGGCATGTACAATGAGCAGTTCTTC. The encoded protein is CASSLAAGGMYNEQFF.

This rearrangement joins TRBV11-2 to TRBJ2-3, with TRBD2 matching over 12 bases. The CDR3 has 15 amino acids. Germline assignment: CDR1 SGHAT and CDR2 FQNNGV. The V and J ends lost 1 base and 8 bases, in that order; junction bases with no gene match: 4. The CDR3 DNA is TGTGCCAGCAGCTTAGTGACTAGCGGGGGATCTACGCAGTATTTT. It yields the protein CASSLVTSGGSTQYF. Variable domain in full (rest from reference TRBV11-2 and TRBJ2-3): EAGVAQSPRYKIIEKRQSVAFWCNPISGHATLYWYQQILGQGPKLLIQFQNNGVVDDSQLPKDRFSAERLKGVDSTLKIQPAKLEDSAVYLCASSLVTSGGSTQYFGPGTRLTVL.

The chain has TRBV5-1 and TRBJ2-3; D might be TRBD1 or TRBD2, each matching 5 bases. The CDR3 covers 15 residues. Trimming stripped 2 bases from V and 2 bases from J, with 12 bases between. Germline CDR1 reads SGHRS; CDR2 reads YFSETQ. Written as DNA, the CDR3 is TGCGCCAGCAGCTTTCTGGGGACGTCCACAGATACGCAGTATTTT. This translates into CASSFLGTSTDTQYF.

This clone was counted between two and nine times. Written as DNA, the CDR3 is TGTGCCAGCTCATACACAGATACGCAGTATTTT. The encoded protein is CASSYTDTQYF. This chain connects TRBV2 to TRBJ2-3; D uncertain. Per the germline V gene, CDR1 is SNHLY and CDR2 is FYNNEI. The V gene lost 8 bases and the J gene lost 2 bases, with 5 bases spanning the gap. This CDR3 is 11 amino acids long.

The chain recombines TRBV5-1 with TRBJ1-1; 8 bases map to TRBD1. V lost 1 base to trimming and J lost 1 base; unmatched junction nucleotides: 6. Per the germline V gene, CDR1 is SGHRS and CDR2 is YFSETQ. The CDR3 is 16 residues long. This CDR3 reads CASSLWTGKENTEAFF. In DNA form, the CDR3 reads TGCGCCAGCAGCTTGTGGACAGGGAAGGAGAACACTGAAGCTTTCTTT.

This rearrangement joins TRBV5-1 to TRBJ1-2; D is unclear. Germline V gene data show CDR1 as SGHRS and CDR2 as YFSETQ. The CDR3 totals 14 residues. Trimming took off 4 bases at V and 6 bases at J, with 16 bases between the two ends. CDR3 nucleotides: TGCGCCAGCAGCCCATCCGCCCGGACGGATGGCTACACCTTC. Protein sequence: CASSPSARTDGYTF. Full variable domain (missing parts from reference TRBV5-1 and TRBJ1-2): KAGVTQTPRYLIKTRGQQVTLSCSPISGHRSVSWYQQTPGQGLQFLFEYFSETQRNKGNFPGRFSGRQFSNSRSEMNVSTLELGDSALYLCASSPSARTDGYTFGSGTRLTVV.